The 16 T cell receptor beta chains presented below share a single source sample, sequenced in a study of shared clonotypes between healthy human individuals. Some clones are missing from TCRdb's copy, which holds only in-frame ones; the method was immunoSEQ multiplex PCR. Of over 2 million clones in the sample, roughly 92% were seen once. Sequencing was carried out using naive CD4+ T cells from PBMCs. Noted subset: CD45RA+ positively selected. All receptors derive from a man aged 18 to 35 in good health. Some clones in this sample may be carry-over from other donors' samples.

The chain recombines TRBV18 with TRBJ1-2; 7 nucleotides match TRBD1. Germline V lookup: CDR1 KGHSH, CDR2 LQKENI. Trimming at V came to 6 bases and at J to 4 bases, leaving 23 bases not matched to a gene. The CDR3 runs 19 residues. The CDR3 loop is CASSQFAPGTEEKGYGYTF. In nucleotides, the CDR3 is TGTGCCAGCTCCCAATTCGCCCCAGGGACAGAGGAAAAGGGCTATGGCTACACCTTC.

The CDR3 DNA sequence: TGCGCCAGCAGGGGGAGCGGGACCTCTTACAATGAGCAGTTCTTC. Its protein product is CASRGSGTSYNEQFF. The V call is TRBV5-1, the J call TRBJ2-1; 7 nucleotides agree with TRBD2. The CDR3 sequence is 15 residues long. CDR1 is SGHRS and CDR2 is YFSETQ in the germline V gene. V shed 5 bases and J 4 bases; nucleotides not matched to a gene: 9.

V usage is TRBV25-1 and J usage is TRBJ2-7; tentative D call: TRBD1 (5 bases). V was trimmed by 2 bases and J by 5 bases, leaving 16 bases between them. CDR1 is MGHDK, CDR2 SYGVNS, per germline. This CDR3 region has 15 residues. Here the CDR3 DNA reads TGTGCCAGCAGTGAAGTTCAGGGATCTCTCAACGAGCAGTACTTC. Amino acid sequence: CASSEVQGSLNEQYF.

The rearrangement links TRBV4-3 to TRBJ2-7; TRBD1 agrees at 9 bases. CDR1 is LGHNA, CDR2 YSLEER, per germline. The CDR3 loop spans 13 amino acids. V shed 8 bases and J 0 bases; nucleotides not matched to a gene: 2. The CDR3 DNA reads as TGCGCCAGCGGGACAGGGAACTCCTACGAGCAGTACTTC. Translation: CASGTGNSYEQYF.

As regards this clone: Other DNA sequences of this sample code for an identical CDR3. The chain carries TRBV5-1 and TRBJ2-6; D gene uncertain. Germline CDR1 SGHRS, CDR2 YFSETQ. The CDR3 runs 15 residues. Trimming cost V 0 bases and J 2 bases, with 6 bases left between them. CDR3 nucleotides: TGCGCCAGCAGCTTGGAGGTTGCTGGGGCCAACGTCCTGACTTTC. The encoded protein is CASSLEVAGANVLTF.

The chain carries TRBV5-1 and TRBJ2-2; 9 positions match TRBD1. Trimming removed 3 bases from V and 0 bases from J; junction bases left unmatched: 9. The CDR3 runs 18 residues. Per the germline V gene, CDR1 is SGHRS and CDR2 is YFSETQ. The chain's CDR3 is CASSWLGTGRANTGELFF. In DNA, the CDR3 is TGCGCCAGCAGCTGGCTTGGGACAGGGAGAGCGAACACCGGGGAGCTGTTTTTT.

CDR3 in amino acids: CASSLRGDDGELFF. The CDR3 DNA reads TGTGCCAGCAGCTTAAGGGGGGACGACGGGGAGCTGTTTTTT. This rearrangement joins TRBV7-3 to TRBJ2-2, with D possibly being TRBD2 (6 bases). V lost 1 base to trimming and J lost 7 bases, with 10 bases between them. The CDR3 is made up of 14 amino acids. Germline CDR1 is SGHTA and CDR2 is FQGTGA.

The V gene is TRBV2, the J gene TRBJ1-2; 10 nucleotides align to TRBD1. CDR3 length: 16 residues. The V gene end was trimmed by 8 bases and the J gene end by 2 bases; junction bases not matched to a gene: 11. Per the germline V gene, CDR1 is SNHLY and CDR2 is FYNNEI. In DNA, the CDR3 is TGTGCCAGCGGACCGGGACAGGGGCGATCGAACTATGGCTACACCTTC. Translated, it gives CASGPGQGRSNYGYTF.

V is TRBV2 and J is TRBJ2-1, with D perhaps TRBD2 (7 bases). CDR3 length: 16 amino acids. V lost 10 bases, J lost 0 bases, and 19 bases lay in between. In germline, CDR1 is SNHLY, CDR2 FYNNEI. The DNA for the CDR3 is TGTGCCACTTCTCTGGGGGGGACACGCTCCTACAATGAGCAGTTCTTC. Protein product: CATSLGGTRSYNEQFF.

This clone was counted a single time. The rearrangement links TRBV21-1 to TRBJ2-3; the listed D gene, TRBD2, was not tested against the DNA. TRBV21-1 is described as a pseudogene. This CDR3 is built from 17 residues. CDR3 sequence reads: CASMKAGRRKGSGAQYF. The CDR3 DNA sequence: TGTGCCAGCATGAAGGCGGGACGAAGAAAAGGTAGTGGGGCGCAGTATTTT.

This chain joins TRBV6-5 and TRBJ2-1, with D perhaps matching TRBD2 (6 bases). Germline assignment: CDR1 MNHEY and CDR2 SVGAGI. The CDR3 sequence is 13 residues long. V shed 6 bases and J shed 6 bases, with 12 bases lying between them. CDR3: CASSLRRGNEQFF. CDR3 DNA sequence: TGTGCCAGCAGCCTTCGGAGGGGCAATGAGCAGTTCTTC.

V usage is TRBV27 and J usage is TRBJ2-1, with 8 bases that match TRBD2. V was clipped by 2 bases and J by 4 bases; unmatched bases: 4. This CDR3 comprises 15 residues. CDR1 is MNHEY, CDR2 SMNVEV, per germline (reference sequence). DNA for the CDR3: TGTGCCAGCAGTTTAATAGCGGGACGATACAATGAGCAGTTCTTC. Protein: CASSLIAGRYNEQFF.

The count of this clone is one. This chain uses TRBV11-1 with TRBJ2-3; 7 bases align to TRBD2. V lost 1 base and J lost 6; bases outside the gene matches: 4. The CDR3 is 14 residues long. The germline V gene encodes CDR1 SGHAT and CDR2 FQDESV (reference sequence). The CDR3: CASSLGGGADTQYF. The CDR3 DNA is TGTGCCAGCAGCTTAGGGGGGGGTGCGGATACGCAGTATTTT.

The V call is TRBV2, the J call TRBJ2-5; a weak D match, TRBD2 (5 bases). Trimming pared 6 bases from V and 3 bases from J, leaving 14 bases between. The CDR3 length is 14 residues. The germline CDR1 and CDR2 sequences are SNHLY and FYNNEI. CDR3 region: CASSPTRGEETQYF. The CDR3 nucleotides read TGTGCCAGCAGCCCCACTCGGGGAGAAGAGACCCAGTACTTC.

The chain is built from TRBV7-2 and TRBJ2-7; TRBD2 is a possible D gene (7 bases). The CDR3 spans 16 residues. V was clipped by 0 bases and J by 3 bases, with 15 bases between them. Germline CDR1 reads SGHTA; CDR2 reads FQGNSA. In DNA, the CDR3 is TGTGCCAGCAGCTTAGCGATGGGGGGGCTCTACTACGAGCAGTACTTC. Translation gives CASSLAMGGLYYEQYF.

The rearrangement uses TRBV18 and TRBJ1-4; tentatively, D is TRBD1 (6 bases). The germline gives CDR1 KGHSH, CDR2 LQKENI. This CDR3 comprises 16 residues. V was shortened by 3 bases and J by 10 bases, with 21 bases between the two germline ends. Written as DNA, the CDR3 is TGTGCCAGCTCACCTACGACAGGTACTCTAGCAAGAAAACTGTTTTTT. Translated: CASSPTTGTLARKLFF.